These T cell receptor beta chains were read from a single sample in a study of tumor-infiltrating lymphocytes in primary liver carcinoma. TCRdb reprocessed the multiplex PCR reads via MiXCR and lists one record per CDR3 protein. This table has around 170,000 distinct CDR3 sequences, about 60% appearing once. Material: peripheral blood. Every receptor here comes from a middle-aged man with primary liver carcinoma and hepatitis B virus infection. Both conserved end residues are part of each CDR3. The order of the fields is J gene, V gene, D gene, clone size, CDR3 DNA, CDR3 protein. D genes are given only for firm matches. Some rows mark clone size as missing; the rest say once, few, many or name a class of expanded clone.

>TRBJ2-7|TRBV29-1|TRBD1|.
TGCAGCGCTGCGAAGACAGGGTACTACGAGTGGTACTTC
CSAAKTGYYEWYF
>TRBJ2-7|TRBV10-3|.|few
TGTGCCATCAGTGCCAGGCAGGGGAAGCACGAGCAGTACTTC
CAISARQGKHEQYF
>TRBJ1-1|TRBV5-1|.|.
TGCGCCAGCAGGGAGGACCTATTGAAGGTAGCTTTCTTT
CASREDLLKVAFF
>TRBJ2-7|TRBV6-5|.|.
TGTGCCAGCCGCGAGGAGGGGGGGCTATACGAGCAGTACTTC
CASREEGGLYEQYF
>TRBJ2-7|TRBV11-2|.|once
TGTGCCAGCAGTTTTGGCAGAGTCTCCTACGAGCAGTATTTC
CASSFGRVSYEQYF
>TRBJ2-1|TRBV6-1|TRBD2|.
TGTGCCAGCAGTGAAACGGGACTAGTCGGTCATGAGCAGTTATTC
CASSETGLVGHEQLF
>TRBJ2-5|TRBV11-2|.|.
TGTGCCAGCAGCTTCTCGGGGGAAGAGGCACAGTACTTC
CASSFSGEEAQYF
>TRBJ2-2|TRBV6-6|.|.
TGTGCCAGCAATGAGAACACCGGGGAGCTGCTTTTT
CASNENTGELLF
>TRBJ1-1|TRBV12-3/TRBV12-4|.|few
TGTGCCAGCAGGATCGACAGCTCAGCTTTCTTT
CASRIDSSAFF
>TRBJ2-2|TRBV29-1|TRBD1|.
TGCAGCGTTTCGGGACAGGGGTACAACGGGGAGCTGTTTTTT
CSVSGQGYNGELFF
>TRBJ2-7|TRBV6-5|.|.
TGTGCCAGCAGTGCCTCGGGACATAACTACGAGCAGTACTTC
CASSASGHNYEQYF
>TRBJ2-3|TRBV4-1|.|.
TGCGCCAGCAGCCACACGTCAGGTGGTGGCAATCAGCCCCAGTATTTT
CASSHTSGGGNQPQYF
>TRBJ2-3|TRBV11-2|TRBD2|.
TGTGCCAGCAACTTAGTCGCAGCGGGAGGGATCGGGGCAGATACGCAGTATTTT
CASNLVAAGGIGADTQYF
>TRBJ1-2|TRBV6-1|.|.
TGTGCCAGCAGTGAAGGAGGCAGGGGAAACGGCTACATCTTC
CASSEGGRGNGYIF
>TRBJ2-7|TRBV14|.|.
TGTGCCAGCAGCCAGGGCACAAGCGAGCAGTACTTC
CASSQGTSEQYF
>TRBJ2-3|TRBV11-2|.|many
TGTGCCAGCACCCTATTGAGAGATACGCAGTATTTT
CASTLLRDTQYF
>TRBJ1-5|TRBV11-1|.|.
TGTGCCAGCAGCCACTTGGGGCATCAGCCCCAGCGTTTT
CASSHLGHQPQRF
>TRBJ1-4|TRBV14|.|.
TGTGCCAGCAGCCAAGCTCGGAATGAAAAACTGTTTTTT
CASSQARNEKLFF
>TRBJ1-1|TRBV5-4|.|.
TGTGCCAGCAACACAGGGATCTTGAACACTGAAGCTTTCTTT
CASNTGILNTEAFF
>TRBJ2-3|TRBV29-1|.|many
TGCAGCGGGGAGGAAGATACGCAGTATTTT
CSGEEDTQYF
>TRBJ2-3|TRBV28|.|.
TGTGCCAGCAGGGAGAACCTTCGAGATACGCAGTTTTTT
CASRENLRDTQFF
>TRBJ2-6|TRBV4-1|.|.
TGCGCCAGCAGCCAGCGGGCGAACCGCCAAGATAGAACTGGGGCCAACGTCCTGACTTTC
CASSQRANRQDRTGANVLTF
>TRBJ2-1|TRBV5-4|.|.
TGTGCCAGCAGCCCAGGCGGCCTCGGCTCCTACAATGAGCAGTTCTTC
CASSPGGLGSYNEQFF
>TRBJ2-1|TRBV29-1|.|once
TGCAGCGTTGGGTGGGCCAACATTGAGCAGTTCTTC
CSVGWANIEQFF
>TRBJ1-2|TRBV28|.|.
TGTGCCAACAGTTTGGGGGAACTCTATGGCAACACCTTC
CANSLGELYGNTF
>TRBJ2-5|TRBV10-3|.|.
TGTGCCATCAGTCTGACAGGTGACCAAGAGACCCAGTACTTC
CAISLTGDQETQYF
>TRBJ1-5|TRBV12-3/TRBV12-4|.|few
TGTGCCAGCAGTTGGGGGCCAACGAATCAGCCCCAGCATTTT
CASSWGPTNQPQHF
>TRBJ1-6|TRBV11-2|.|many
TGTGCCAGCAGCTTACAGGGGAGGAATAATTCACCCCTCCACTTT
CASSLQGRNNSPLHF
>TRBJ2-7|TRBV11-2|TRBD1|.
TGTGCCAGCAGCATGGGACAGGGGAGGGACAAGTACTTC
CASSMGQGRDKYF
>TRBJ2-5|TRBV6-5|.|few
TGTGCCAGCAGTTACTCGAAAGCGGGAGAGACCCAGTACTTC
CASSYSKAGETQYF
>TRBJ2-2|TRBV6-5|TRBD1|.
TGTGCCAGCAGTTACTCGCAGACAGGGGCTGGTTCCGGGAAGCTGTTTTTT
CASSYSQTGAGSGKLFF
>TRBJ2-5|TRBV29-1|.|.
TGCAGCGTGAGGCGGTTGGGAGAGACCCAGTACTTC
CSVRRLGETQYF
>TRBJ1-5|TRBV5-6|.|.
TGTGCCAGCAGCCTAGACGGCCTCCATCAGCCCCAGCATTTT
CASSLDGLHQPQHF
>TRBJ2-2|TRBV5-3|TRBD2|.
TGTGCCAGAAGGTGTGGCGCCGGGACTAGCGGCGACAAAACTACGAACACCGGGGAGCTGTTTTTT
CARRCGAGTSGDKTTNTGELFF
>TRBJ2-7|TRBV7-9|.|few
TGTGCCAGCACGCCGGACGGGGGAAACGAGCAGTACTTC
CASTPDGGNEQYF
>TRBJ1-1|TRBV7-8|TRBD1|few
TGTGCCAGCAGCCGACTAAACAGGGGGAACACTGAAGCTTTCTTT
CASSRLNRGNTEAFF
>TRBJ2-7|TRBV13|.|.
TGTGCCAGCAGCTTTAGCGGCCCACGCCTCTACGAGCAGTACTTC
CASSFSGPRLYEQYF
>TRBJ1-3|TRBV11-2|.|many
TGTGCCAGCAGCTTAGCGTGGGGACCTGGAAACACCATATATTTT
CASSLAWGPGNTIYF
>TRBJ2-2|TRBV6-2/TRBV6-3|.|few
TGTGCCAGCAGTTACCAACAGTTTGCCGGGGAGCTGTTTTTT
CASSYQQFAGELFF
>TRBJ1-1|TRBV6-6|TRBD1|.
TGTGCCAGCAGTAGGCCAAACCCGGGACAGGGCAGCACTGAAGCTTTCTTT
CASSRPNPGQGSTEAFF
>TRBJ2-1|TRBV11-2|.|.
TGTGCCAGCGCTCACCTCGGGACACTACCCCCGGTGCAGTTCTTC
CASAHLGTLPPVQFF